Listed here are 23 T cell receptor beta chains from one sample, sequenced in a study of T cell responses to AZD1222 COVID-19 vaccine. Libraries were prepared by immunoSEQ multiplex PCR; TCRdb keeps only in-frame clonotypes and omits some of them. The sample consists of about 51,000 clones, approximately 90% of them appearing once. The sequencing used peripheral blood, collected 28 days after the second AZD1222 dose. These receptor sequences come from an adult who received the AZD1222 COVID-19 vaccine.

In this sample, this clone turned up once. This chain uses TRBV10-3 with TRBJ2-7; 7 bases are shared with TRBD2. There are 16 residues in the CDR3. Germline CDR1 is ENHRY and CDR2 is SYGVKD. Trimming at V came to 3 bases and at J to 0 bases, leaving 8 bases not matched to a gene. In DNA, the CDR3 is TGTGCCATCAGTGAAGGGGAGGGCGTTAGCTCCTACGAGCAGTACTTC. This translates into CAISEGEGVSSYEQYF.

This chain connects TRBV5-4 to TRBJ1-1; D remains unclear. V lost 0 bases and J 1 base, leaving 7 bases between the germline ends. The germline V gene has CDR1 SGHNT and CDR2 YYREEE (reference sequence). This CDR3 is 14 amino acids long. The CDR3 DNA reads TGTGCCAGCAGCTTGGACACCCCGAACACTGAAGCTTTCTTT. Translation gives CASSLDTPNTEAFF.

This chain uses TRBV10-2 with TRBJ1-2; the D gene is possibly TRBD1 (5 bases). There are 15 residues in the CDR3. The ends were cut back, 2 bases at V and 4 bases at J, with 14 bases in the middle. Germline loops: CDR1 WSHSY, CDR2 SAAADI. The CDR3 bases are TGCGCCAGCAGTGAGGAGGGGACGGCGGGCTATGGCTACACCTTC. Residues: CASSEEGTAGYGYTF.

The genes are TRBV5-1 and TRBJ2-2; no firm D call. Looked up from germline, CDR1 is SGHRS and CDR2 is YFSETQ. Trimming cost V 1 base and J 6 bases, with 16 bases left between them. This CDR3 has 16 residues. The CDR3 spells CASSLYHRTTSGELFF. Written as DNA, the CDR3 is TGCGCCAGCAGCTTGTACCACCGGACCACATCCGGGGAGCTGTTTTTT.

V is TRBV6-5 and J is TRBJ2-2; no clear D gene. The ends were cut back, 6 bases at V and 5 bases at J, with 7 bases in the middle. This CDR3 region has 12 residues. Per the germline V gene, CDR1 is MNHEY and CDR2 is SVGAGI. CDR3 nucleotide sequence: TGTGCCAGCAGCCCGGTAACCGGGGAGCTGTTTTTT. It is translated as CASSPVTGELFF.

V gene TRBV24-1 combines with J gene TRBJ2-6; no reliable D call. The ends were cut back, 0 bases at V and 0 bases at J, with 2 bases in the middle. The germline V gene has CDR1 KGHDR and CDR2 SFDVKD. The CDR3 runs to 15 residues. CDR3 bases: TGTGCCACCAGTGATTTGAGCTCTGGGGCCAACGTCCTGACTTTC. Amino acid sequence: CATSDLSSGANVLTF.

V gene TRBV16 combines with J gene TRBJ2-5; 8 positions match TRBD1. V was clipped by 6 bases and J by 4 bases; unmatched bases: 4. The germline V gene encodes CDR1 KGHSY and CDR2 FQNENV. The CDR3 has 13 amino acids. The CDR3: CASRQTGGETQYF. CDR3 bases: TGTGCCAGCAGGCAAACAGGGGGAGAGACCCAGTACTTC.

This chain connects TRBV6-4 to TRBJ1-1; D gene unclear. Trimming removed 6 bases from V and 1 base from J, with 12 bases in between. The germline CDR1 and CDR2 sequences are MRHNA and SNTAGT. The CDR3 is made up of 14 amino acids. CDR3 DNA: TGTGCCAGCAGCCAGAACACCTGGAACACTGAAGCTTTCTTT. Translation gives CASSQNTWNTEAFF.

CDR3 DNA: TGTGCCAGCAGTGAAGGGTGGGGGTCGAAAAACATTCAGTACTTC. The encoded protein is CASSEGWGSKNIQYF. The chain links TRBV6-1 to TRBJ2-4; possibly TRBD1 or TRBD2 for D (5 bases each). Germline V CDR1 and CDR2: MNHNS, SASEGT. The CDR3 covers 15 residues. Trimming left V 1 base short and J 4 bases short, with 11 bases between.

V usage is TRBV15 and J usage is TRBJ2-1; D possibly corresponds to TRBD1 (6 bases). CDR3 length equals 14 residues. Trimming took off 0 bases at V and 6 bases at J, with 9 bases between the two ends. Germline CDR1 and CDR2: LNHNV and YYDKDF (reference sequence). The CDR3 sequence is CATSREQGGNEQFF. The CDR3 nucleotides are TGTGCCACCAGCAGAGAACAGGGTGGCAATGAGCAGTTCTTC.

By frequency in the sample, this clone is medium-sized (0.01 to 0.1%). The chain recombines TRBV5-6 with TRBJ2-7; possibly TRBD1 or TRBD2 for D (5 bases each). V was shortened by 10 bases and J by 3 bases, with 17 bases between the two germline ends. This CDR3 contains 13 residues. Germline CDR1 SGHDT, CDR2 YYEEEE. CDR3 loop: CAGSIRDGYEQYF. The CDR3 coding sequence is TGTGCCGGATCGATTCGGGACGGCTACGAGCAGTACTTC. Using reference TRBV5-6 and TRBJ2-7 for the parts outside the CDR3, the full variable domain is DAGVTQSPTHLIKTRGQQVTLRCSPKSGHDTVSWYQQALGQGPQFIFQYYEEEERQRGNFPDRFSGHQFPNYSSELNVNALLLGDSALYLCAGSIRDGYEQYFGPGTRLTVT.

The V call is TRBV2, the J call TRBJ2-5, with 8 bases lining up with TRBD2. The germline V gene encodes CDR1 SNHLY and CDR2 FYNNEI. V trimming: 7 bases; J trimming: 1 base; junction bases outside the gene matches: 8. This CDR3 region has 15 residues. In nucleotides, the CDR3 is TGTGCCAGCATGGGGTTAGCGGGGATCCAAGAGACCCAGTACTTC. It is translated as CASMGLAGIQETQYF.

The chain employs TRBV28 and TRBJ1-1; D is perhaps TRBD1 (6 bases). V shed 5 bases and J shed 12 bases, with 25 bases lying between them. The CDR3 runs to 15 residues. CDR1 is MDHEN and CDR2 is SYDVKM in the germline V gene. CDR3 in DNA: TGTGCCAGCAGTGTAGATCCCGGGGGGCTGAAGGGATCTTTCTTT. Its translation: CASSVDPGGLKGSFF.

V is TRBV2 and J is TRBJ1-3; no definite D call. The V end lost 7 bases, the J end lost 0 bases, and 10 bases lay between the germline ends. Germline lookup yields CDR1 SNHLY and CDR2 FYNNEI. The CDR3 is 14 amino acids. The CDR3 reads CASKRLLSGNTIYF. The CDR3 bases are TGTGCCAGCAAACGGCTCCTCTCTGGAAACACCATATATTTT.

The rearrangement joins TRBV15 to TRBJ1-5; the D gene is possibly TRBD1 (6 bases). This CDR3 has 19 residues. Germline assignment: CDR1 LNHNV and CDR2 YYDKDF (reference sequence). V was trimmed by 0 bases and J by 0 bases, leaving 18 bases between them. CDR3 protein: CATSRDRRQGGYSNQPQHF. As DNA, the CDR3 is TGTGCCACCAGCAGAGATAGACGTCAAGGGGGTTATAGCAATCAGCCCCAGCATTTT.

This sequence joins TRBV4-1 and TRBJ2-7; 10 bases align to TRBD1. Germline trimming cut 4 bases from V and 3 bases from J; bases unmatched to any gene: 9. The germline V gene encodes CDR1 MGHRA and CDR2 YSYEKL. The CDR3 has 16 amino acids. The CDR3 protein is CASSRSPGQGNYEQYF. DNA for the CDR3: TGCGCCAGCAGCCGTTCGCCGGGACAGGGGAACTACGAGCAGTACTTC.

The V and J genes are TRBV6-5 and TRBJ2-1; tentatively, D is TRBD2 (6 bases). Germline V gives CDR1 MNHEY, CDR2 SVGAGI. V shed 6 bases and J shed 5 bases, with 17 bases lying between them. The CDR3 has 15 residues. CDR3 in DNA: TGTGCCAGCAGCTCCAAAGGGACTGAGGACAATGAGCAGTTCTTC. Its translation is CASSSKGTEDNEQFF.

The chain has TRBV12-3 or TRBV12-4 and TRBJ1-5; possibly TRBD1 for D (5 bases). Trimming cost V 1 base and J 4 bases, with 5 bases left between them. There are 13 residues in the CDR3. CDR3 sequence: CASSLGTNQPQHF. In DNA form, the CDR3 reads TGTGCCAGCAGTTTAGGGACAAATCAGCCCCAGCATTTT.

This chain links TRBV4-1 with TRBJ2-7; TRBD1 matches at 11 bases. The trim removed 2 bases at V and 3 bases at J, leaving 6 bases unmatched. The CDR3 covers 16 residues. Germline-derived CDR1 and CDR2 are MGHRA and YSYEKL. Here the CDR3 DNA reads TGCGCCAGCAGCCAACCGGGACAGGGGGGCCGCTACGAGCAGTACTTC. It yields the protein CASSQPGQGGRYEQYF.

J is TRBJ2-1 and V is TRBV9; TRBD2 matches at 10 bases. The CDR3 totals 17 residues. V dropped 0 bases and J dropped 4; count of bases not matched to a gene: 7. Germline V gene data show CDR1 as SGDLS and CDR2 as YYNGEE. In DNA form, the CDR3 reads TGTGCCAGCAGCGTAGCTACTGAGCGGGAGGGTTACAATGAGCAGTTCTTC. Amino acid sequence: CASSVATEREGYNEQFF.

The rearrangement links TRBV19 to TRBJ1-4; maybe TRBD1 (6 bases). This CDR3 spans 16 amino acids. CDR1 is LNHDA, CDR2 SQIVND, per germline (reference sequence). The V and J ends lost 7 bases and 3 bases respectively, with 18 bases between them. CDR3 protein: CASTRRGDFPNEKLFF. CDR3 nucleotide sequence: TGTGCCAGTACCCGGAGGGGGGACTTTCCTAATGAAAAACTGTTTTTT.

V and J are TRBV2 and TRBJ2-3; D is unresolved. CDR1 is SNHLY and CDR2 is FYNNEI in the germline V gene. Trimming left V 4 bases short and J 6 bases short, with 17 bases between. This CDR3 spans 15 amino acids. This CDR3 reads CASSVAGPPSDTQYF. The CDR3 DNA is TGTGCCAGCAGTGTAGCCGGGCCCCCATCGGATACGCAGTATTTT.

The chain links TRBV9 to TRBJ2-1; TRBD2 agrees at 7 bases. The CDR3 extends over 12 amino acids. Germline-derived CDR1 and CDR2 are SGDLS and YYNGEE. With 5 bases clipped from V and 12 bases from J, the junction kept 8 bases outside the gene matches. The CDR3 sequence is CASSGAASGQFF. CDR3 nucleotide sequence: TGTGCCAGCAGTGGAGCGGCTAGCGGGCAGTTCTTC.